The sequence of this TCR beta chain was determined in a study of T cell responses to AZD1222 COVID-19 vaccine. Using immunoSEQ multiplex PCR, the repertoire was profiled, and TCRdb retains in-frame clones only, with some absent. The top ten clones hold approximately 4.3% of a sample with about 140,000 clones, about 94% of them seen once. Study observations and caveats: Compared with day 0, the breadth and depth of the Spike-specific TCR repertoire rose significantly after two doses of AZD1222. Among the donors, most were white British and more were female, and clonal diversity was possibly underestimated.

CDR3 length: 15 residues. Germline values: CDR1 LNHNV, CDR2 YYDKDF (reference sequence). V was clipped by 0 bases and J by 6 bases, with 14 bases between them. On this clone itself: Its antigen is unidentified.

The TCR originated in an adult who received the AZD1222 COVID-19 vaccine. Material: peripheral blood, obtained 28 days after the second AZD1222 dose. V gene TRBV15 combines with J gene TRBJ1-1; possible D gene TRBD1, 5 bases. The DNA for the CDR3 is TGTGCCACCAGCAGAGATCTTCCGAGACAGCCTGAAGCTTTCTTT. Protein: CATSRDLPRQPEAFF. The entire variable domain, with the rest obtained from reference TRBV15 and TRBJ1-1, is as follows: DAMVIQNPRYQVTQFGKPVTLSCSQTLNHNVMYWYQQKSSQAPKLLFHYYDKDFNNEADTPDNFQSRRPNTSFCFLDIRSPGLGDTAMYLCATSRDLPRQPEAFFGQGTRLTVV.